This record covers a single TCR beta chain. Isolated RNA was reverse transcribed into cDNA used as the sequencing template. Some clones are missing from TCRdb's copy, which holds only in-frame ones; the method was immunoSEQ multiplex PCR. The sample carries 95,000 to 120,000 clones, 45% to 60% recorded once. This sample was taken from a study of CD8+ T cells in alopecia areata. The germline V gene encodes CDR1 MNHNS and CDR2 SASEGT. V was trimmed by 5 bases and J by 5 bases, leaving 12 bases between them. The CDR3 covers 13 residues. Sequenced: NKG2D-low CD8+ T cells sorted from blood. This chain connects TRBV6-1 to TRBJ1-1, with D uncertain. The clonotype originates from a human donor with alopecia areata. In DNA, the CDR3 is TGTGCCAGCAGTCTGAATGAGGGTACTGAAGCTTTCTTT. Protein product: CASSLNEGTEAFF.